The subject of this entry is one TCR beta chain. This sample is drawn from a study of shared clonotypes between healthy human individuals. Study summary: Used for every donor were three CD4 naive, three CD4 memory, two CD8 naive and one CD8 memory plate.

Assay used: immunoSEQ multiplex PCR; TCRdb lists only in-frame clones, some missing. The sample has approximately 2,000,000 clones; around 93% are singletons. V lost 8 bases, J lost 6 bases, and 15 bases lay in between. Germline CDR1 is SNHLY and CDR2 is FYNNEI. The CDR3 sequence is 13 residues long. This chain links TRBV2 with TRBJ2-3; possible D gene TRBD2, 6 bases. The sequenced sample consisted of naive CD4+ T cells from PBMCs. As to subset: CD45RA+ positively selected. This clonotype was obtained from a man younger than 30 in good health. Some clones in this sample may be carry-over from other donors' samples. DNA for the CDR3: TGTGCCAGCTACTCGGGAGTGGATGATACGCAGTATTTT. Amino acid sequence: CASYSGVDDTQYF.